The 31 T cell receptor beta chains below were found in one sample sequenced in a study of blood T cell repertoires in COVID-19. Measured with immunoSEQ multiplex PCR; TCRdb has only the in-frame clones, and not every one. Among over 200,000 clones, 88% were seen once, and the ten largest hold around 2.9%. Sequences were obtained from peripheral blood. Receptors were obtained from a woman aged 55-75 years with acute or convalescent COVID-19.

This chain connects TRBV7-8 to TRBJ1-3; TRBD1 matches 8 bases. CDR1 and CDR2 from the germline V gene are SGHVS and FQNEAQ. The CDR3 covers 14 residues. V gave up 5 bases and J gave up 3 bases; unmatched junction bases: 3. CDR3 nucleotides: TGTGCCAGCAGCGCGGACAGGGTTGGAAACACCATATATTTT. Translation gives CASSADRVGNTIYF.

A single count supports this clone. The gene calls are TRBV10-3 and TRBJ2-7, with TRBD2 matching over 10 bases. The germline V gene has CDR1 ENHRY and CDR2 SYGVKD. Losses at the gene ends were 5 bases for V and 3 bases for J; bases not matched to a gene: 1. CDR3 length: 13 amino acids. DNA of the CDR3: TGTGCCATCAGTTCTAGCGGGGGCTACGAGCAGTACTTC. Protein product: CAISSSGGYEQYF.

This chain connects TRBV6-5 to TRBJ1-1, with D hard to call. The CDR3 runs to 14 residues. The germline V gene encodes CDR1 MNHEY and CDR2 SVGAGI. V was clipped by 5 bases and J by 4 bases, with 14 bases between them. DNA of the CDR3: TGTGCCAGCAGTCAATGGGCGGGCGGCACTGAAGCTTTCTTT. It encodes CASSQWAGGTEAFF.

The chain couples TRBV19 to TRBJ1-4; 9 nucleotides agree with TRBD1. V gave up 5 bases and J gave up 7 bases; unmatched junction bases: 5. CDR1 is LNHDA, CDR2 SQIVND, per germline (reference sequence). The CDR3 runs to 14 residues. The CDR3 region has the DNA TGTGCCAGTAGTCCCCGGGACAGGGTTGAAAAACTGTTTTTT. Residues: CASSPRDRVEKLFF. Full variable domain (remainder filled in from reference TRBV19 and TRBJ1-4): DGGITQSPKYLFRKEGQNVTLSCEQNLNHDAMYWYRQDPGQGLRLIYYSQIVNDFQKGDIAEGYSVSREKKESFPLTVTSAQKNPTAFYLCASSPRDRVEKLFFGSGTQLSVL.

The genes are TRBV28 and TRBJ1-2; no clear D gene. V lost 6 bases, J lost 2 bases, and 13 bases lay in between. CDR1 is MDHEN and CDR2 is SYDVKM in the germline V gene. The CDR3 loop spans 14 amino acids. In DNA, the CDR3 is TGTGCCAGCAGACCAGGTTCCTTAAACTATGGCTACACCTTC. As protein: CASRPGSLNYGYTF.

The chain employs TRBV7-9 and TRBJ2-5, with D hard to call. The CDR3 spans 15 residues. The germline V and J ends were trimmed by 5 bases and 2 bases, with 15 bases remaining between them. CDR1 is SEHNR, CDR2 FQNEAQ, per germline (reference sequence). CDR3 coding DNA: TGTGCCAGCAGCCGATCGACAACAAGACAAGAGACCCAGTACTTC. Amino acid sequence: CASSRSTTRQETQYF.

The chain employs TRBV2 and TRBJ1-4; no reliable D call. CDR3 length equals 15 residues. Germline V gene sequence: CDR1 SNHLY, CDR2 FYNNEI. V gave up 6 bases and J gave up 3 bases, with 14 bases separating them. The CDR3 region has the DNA TGTGCCAGCAGCCCCGATGGCAGGTCTAATGAAAAACTGTTTTTT. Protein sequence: CASSPDGRSNEKLFF.

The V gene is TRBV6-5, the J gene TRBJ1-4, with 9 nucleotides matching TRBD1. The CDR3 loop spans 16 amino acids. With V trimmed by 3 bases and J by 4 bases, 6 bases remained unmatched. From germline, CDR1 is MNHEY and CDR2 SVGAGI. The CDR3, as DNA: TGTGCCAGCAGTTATTTCCCGGGACAGGGTAATGAAAAACTGTTTTTT. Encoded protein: CASSYFPGQGNEKLFF.

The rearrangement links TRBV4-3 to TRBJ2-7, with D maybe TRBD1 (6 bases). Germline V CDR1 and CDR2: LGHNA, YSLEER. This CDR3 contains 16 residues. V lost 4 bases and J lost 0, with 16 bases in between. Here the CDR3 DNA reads TGCGCCAGCAGCCTTATTGCGACAGGTTTCTCCTACGAGCAGTACTTC. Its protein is CASSLIATGFSYEQYF.

In nucleotides, the CDR3 is TGTGCCAGCAGTTACGACCGGCGGAGCACTGAAGCTTTCTTT. It codes for CASSYDRRSTEAFF. The rearrangement uses TRBV6-5 and TRBJ1-1; D remains ambiguous. Germline CDR1 reads MNHEY; CDR2 reads SVGAGI. The CDR3 contains 14 residues. V shed 2 bases and J shed 4 bases, with 11 bases lying between them.

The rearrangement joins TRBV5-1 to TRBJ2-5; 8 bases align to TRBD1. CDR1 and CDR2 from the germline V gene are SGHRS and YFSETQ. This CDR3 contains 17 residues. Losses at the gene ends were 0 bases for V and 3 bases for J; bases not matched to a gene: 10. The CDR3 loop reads CASSLVGMTGEEETQYF. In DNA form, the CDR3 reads TGCGCCAGCAGCTTGGTGGGTATGACAGGGGAAGAAGAGACCCAGTACTTC.

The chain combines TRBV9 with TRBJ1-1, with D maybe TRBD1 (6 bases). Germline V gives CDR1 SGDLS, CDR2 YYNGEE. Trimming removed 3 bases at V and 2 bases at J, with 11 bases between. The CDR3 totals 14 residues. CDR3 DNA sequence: TGTGCCAGCAGCGCCGGGACACCTAACACTGAAGCTTTCTTT. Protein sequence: CASSAGTPNTEAFF.

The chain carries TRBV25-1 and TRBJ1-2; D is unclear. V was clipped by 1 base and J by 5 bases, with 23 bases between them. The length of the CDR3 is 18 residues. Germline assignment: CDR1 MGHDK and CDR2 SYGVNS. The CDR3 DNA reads TGTGCCAGCAGTGAATTTTTAGCGACTTCAGGTTCTTTTTATGGCTACACCTTC. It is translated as CASSEFLATSGSFYGYTF.

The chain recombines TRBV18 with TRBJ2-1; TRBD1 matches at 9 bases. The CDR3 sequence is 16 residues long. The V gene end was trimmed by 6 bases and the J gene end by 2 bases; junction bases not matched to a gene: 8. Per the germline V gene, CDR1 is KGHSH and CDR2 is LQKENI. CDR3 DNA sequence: TGTGCCAGCTCGGAAGGGACAGGGAGGCCCTACAATGAGCAGTTCTTC. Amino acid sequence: CASSEGTGRPYNEQFF.

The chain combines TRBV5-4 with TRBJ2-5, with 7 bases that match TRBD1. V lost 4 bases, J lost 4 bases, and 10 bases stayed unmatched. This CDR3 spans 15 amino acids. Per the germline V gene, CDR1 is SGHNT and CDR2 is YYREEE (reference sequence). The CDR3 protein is CASSKTGHAGETQYF. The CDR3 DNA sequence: TGTGCCAGCAGCAAGACAGGGCACGCGGGAGAGACCCAGTACTTC.

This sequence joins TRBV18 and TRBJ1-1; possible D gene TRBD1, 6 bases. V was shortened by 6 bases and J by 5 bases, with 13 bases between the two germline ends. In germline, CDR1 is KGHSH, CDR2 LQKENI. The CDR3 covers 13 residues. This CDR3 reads CASSEGGRTEAFF. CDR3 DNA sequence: TGTGCCAGCTCGGAGGGGGGGAGGACTGAAGCTTTCTTT. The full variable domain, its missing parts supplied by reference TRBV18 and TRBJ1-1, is NAGVMQNPRHLVRRRGQEARLRCSPMKGHSHVYWYRQLPEEGLKFMVYLQKENIIDESGMPKERFSAEFPKEGPSILRIQQVVRGDSAAYFCASSEGGRTEAFFGQGTRLTVV.

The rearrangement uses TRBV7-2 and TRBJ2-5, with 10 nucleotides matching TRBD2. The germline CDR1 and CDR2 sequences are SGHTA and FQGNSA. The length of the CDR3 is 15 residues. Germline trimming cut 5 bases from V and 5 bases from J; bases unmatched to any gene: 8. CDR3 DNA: TGTGCCAGCAGCCCCCGGACTAGCGGTAGGGAGACCCAGTACTTC. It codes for CASSPRTSGRETQYF.

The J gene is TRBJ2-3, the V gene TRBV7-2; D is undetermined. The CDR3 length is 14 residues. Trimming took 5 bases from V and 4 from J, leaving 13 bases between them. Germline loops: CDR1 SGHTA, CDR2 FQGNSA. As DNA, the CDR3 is TGTGCCAGCAGCCCCGAGGCCCTAGCAGATACGCAGTATTTT. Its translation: CASSPEALADTQYF.

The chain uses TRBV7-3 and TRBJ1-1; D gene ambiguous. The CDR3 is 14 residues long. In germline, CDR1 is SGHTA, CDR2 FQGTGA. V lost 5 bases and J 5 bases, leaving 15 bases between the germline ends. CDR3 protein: CASSRTEGTTEAFF. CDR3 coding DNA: TGTGCCAGCAGCCGGACGGAGGGAACAACTGAAGCTTTCTTT.

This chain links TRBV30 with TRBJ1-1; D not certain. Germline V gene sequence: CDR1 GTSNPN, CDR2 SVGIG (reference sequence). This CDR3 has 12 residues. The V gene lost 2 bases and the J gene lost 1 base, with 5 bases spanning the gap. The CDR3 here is CAWSQQNTEAFF. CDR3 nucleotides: TGTGCCTGGAGTCAACAGAACACTGAAGCTTTCTTT.

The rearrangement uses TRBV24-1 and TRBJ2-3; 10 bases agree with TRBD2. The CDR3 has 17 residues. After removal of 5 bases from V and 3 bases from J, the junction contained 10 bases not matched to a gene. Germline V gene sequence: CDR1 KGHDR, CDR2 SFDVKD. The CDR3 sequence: CATSAWTSGGSTDTQYF. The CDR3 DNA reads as TGTGCCACCAGTGCTTGGACTAGCGGAGGGAGTACAGATACGCAGTATTTT.

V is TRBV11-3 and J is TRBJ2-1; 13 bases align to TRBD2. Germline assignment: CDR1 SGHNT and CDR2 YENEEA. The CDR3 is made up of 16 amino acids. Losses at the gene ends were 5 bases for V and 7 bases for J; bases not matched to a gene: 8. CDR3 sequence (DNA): TGTGCCAGCAGCCCACCGGGACTAGCGGGACGGAATGAGCAGTTCTTC. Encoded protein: CASSPPGLAGRNEQFF.

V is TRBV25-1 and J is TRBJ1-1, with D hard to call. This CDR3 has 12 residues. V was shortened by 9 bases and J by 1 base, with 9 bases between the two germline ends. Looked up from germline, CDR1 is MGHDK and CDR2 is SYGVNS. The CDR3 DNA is TGTGCCAGTAGAATCGGGAACACTGAAGCTTTCTTT. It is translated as CASRIGNTEAFF.

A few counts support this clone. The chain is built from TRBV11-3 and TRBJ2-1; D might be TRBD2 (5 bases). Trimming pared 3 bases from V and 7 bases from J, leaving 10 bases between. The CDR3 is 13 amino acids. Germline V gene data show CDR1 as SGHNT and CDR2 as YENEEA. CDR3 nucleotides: TGTGCCAGCAGCTTTGCCAGAGGGAATGAGCAGTTCTTC. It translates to CASSFARGNEQFF.

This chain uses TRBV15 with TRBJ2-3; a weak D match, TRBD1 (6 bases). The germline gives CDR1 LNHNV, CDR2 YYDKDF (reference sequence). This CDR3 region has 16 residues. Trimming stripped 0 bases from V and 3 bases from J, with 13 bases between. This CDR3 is CATSRDGGEGTDTQYF. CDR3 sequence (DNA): TGTGCCACCAGCAGAGATGGGGGCGAGGGTACAGATACGCAGTATTTT.

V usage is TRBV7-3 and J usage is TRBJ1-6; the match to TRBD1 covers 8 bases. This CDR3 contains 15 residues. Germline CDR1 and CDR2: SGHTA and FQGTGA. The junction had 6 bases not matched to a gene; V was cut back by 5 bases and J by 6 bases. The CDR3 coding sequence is TGTGCCAGCAGCGCGCAGGGGGCCGGTAATTCACCCCTCCACTTT. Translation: CASSAQGAGNSPLHF.

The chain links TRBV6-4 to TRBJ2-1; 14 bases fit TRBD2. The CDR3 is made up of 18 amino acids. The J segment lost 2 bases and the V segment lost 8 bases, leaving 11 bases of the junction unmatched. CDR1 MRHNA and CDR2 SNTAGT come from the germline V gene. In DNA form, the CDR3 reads TGTGCCAGCTATAGCCGGACTAGCGGGAGGAGGCCCTACAATGAGCAGTTCTTC. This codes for CASYSRTSGRRPYNEQFF.

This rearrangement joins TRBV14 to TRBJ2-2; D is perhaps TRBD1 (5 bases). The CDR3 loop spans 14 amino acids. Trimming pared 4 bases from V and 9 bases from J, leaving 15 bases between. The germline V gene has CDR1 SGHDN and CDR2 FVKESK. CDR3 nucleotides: TGTGCCAGCAGCCCCCGACAGTCCAGTAGGGAGCTGTTTTTT. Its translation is CASSPRQSSRELFF. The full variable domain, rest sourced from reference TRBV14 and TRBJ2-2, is EAGVTQFPSHSVIEKGQTVTLRCDPISGHDNLYWYRRVMGKEIKFLLHFVKESKQDESGMPNNRFLAERTGGTYSTLKVQPAELEDSGVYFCASSPRQSSRELFFGEGSRLTVL.

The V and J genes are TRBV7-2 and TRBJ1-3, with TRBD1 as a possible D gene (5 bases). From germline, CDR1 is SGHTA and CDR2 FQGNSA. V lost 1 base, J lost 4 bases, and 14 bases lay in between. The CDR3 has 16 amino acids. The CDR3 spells CASSLGSAGAGNTIYF. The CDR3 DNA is TGTGCCAGCAGCTTAGGGTCCGCTGGGGCCGGAAACACCATATATTTT.

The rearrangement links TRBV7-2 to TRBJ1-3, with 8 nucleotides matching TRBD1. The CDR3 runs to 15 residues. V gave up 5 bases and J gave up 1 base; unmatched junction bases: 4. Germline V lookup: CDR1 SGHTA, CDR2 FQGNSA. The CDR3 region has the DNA TGTGCCAGCAGCCCGTACAGGGGGTCTGGAAACACCATATATTTT. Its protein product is CASSPYRGSGNTIYF.

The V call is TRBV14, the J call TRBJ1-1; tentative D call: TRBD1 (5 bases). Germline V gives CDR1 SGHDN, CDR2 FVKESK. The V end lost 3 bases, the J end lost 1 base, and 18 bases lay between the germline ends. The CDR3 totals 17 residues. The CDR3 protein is CASSHPTGGGKNTEAFF. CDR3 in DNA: TGTGCCAGCAGCCACCCGACGGGGGGGGGAAAGAACACTGAAGCTTTCTTT.